The 19 T cell receptor beta chains below all came from one sample that was sequenced in a study of PD-L1 blockade in urothelial cancer. Sequenced by immunoSEQ multiplex PCR; TCRdb stores in-frame clones only, minus some. The sample lists 70,000 or so clones, 70% to 90% occurring once. The specimen comprised PBMCs, sampled around atezolizumab (anti-PD-L1) treatment. These receptors were taken from a man between 60 and 75 years old with urothelial cancer.

This chain uses TRBV27 with TRBJ2-5, with 12 nucleotides matching TRBD1. After removal of 5 bases from V and 4 bases from J, the junction contained 8 bases not matched to a gene. Germline-derived CDR1 and CDR2 are MNHEY and SMNVEV (reference sequence). The CDR3 has 16 amino acids. This chain's CDR3 is CASSPPGQGAGETQYF. DNA for the CDR3: TGTGCCAGCAGTCCGCCGGGACAGGGGGCGGGAGAGACCCAGTACTTC.

The rearrangement links TRBV7-2 to TRBJ1-2; TRBD1 matches 9 bases. J gave up 8 bases and V 5 bases, and 3 bases lay outside the gene matches. CDR3 length: 12 residues. The germline V gene encodes CDR1 SGHTA and CDR2 FQGNSA. The CDR3 region is CASSAQGAGYTF. CDR3 DNA: TGTGCCAGCAGCGCACAGGGGGCAGGCTACACCTTC.

This clone showed up just once. The rearrangement joins TRBV28 to TRBJ1-5; D not certain. The CDR3 sequence is 13 residues long. Germline-derived CDR1 and CDR2 are MDHEN and SYDVKM. V shed 6 bases and J shed 9 bases, with 15 bases lying between them. CDR3 loop: CASSTAQLGPQHF. The DNA of the CDR3 is TGTGCCAGCAGCACAGCCCAACTAGGGCCCCAGCATTTT.

V and J are TRBV30 and TRBJ2-4; the match to TRBD1 covers 8 bases. Germline assignment: CDR1 GTSNPN and CDR2 SVGIG (reference sequence). The CDR3 is 15 amino acids. V shed 6 bases and J 3 bases; nucleotides not matched to a gene: 10. In nucleotides, the CDR3 is TGTGCCTGCGATCGCCAGGGGGCTGGCAAAAACATTCAGTACTTC. It yields the protein CACDRQGAGKNIQYF.

The rearrangement links TRBV6-5 to TRBJ2-1, with TRBD1 identical over 7 bases. Germline V gene lookup returns CDR1 MNHEY and CDR2 SVGAGI. V gave up 6 bases and J gave up 5 bases; unmatched junction bases: 1. The length of the CDR3 is 12 residues. The CDR3 bases are TGTGCCAGCAGGACAGGGAACAATGAGCAGTTCTTC. Its protein product is CASRTGNNEQFF.

The rearrangement joins TRBV19 to TRBJ2-1, with 13 positions matching TRBD2. V gave up 6 bases and J gave up 6 bases; unmatched junction bases: 5. There are 15 residues in the CDR3. Germline loops: CDR1 LNHDA, CDR2 SQIVND (reference sequence). The CDR3 DNA sequence: TGTGCCAGTAGCCAAAGACTAGCGGGAGGCAATGAGCAGTTCTTC. Translating it yields CASSQRLAGGNEQFF.

This chain uses TRBV29-1 with TRBJ2-3; D not resolved. The CDR3 runs to 13 residues. CDR1 is SQVTM and CDR2 is ANQGSEA in the germline V gene. Between the trimmed V and J ends, which lost 3 bases and 6 bases, there was a span of 13 bases. The CDR3 bases are TGCAGCGTTGATGTTGGAGCTCCGGATACGCAGTATTTT. It translates to CSVDVGAPDTQYF.

This chain joins TRBV11-2 and TRBJ2-2, with 8 bases fitting TRBD1. Germline values: CDR1 SGHAT, CDR2 FQNNGV. This CDR3 region has 15 residues. The trim removed 5 bases at V and 3 bases at J, leaving 5 bases unmatched. The CDR3 DNA follows: TGTGCCAGCAGCCCGGACAGGGCGCACACCGGGGAGCTGTTTTTT. It codes for CASSPDRAHTGELFF.

CDR3 sequence: CASSPPRGAQETQYF. The CDR3 coding sequence is TGTGCCAGCAGTCCGCCCCGGGGGGCTCAAGAGACCCAGTACTTC. The gene calls are TRBV6-6 and TRBJ2-5, with a tentative D call TRBD2 (7 bases). The CDR3 contains 15 residues. V lost 5 bases and J lost 2, with 15 bases in between. Germline V gives CDR1 MNHNY, CDR2 SVGAGI (reference sequence).

This chain joins TRBV9 and TRBJ2-7, with D possibly TRBD2 on 7 matching bases. Per germline, CDR1 SGDLS and CDR2 YYNGEE. There are 15 residues in the CDR3. Between the trimmed V and J ends, which lost 2 bases and 0 bases, there was a span of 12 bases. The CDR3 nucleotides read TGTGCCAGCAGCGTGGGGGGGGCGAGCTCCTACGAGCAGTACTTC. This translates into CASSVGGASSYEQYF. The full variable domain, rest sourced from reference TRBV9 and TRBJ2-7, is DSGVTQTPKHLITATGQRVTLRCSPRSGDLSVYWYQQSLDQGLQFLIQYYNGEERAKGNILERFSAQQFPDLHSELNLSSLELGDSALYFCASSVGGASSYEQYFGPGTRLTVT.

The rearrangement uses TRBV11-3 and TRBJ2-3, with D possibly being TRBD2 (7 bases). CDR1 SGHNT and CDR2 YENEEA come from the germline V gene. Trimming cost V 8 bases and J 0 bases, with 12 bases left between them. This CDR3 spans 14 amino acids. The CDR3 here is CASGTGGSTDTQYF. CDR3 in DNA: TGTGCCAGCGGCACGGGGGGCAGCACAGATACGCAGTATTTT.

The chain recombines TRBV12-5 with TRBJ2-5; weak D call: TRBD1 (6 bases). V shed 6 bases and J shed 2 bases, with 13 bases lying between them. From germline, CDR1 is LGHNT and CDR2 FRNRAP. The CDR3 sequence is 14 residues long. The CDR3 spells CASGQGFRQETQYF. CDR3 in DNA: TGTGCTAGTGGACAGGGTTTTCGGCAAGAGACCCAGTACTTC.

The rearrangement links TRBV6-5 to TRBJ1-1; tentative D call: TRBD1 (6 bases). This CDR3 spans 13 amino acids. Looked up from germline, CDR1 is MNHEY and CDR2 is SVGAGI. Trimming took 3 bases from V and 5 from J, leaving 10 bases between them. DNA of the CDR3: TGTGCCAGCAGTTATTCCAGGGGAACTGAAGCTTTCTTT. Residues: CASSYSRGTEAFF.

The gene calls are TRBV5-1 and TRBJ2-7; the D gene is possibly TRBD1 (6 bases). There are 14 residues in the CDR3. Trimming stripped 2 bases from V and 6 bases from J, with 15 bases between. Germline loops: CDR1 SGHRS, CDR2 YFSETQ. The CDR3 spells CASSFEGGPGEQYF. DNA of the CDR3: TGCGCCAGCAGCTTCGAAGGGGGACCGGGCGAGCAGTACTTC. Together with reference TRBV5-1 and TRBJ2-7, the CDR3 gives the full variable domain: KAGVTQTPRYLIKTRGQQVTLSCSPISGHRSVSWYQQTPGQGLQFLFEYFSETQRNKGNFPGRFSGRQFSNSRSEMNVSTLELGDSALYLCASSFEGGPGEQYFGPGTRLTVT.

The rearrangement uses TRBV7-9 and TRBJ2-1, with 12 bases matching TRBD2. V lost 5 bases, J lost 8 bases, and 7 bases stayed unmatched. Germline-derived CDR1 and CDR2 are SEHNR and FQNEAQ (reference sequence). The length of the CDR3 is 15 residues. The CDR3 region has the DNA TGTGCCAGCAGCGAGACTAGCGGGAGTAGGTATGAGCAGTTCTTC. Residues: CASSETSGSRYEQFF. The full variable domain, its missing parts supplied by reference TRBV7-9 and TRBJ2-1, is DTGVSQNPRHKITKRGQNVTFRCDPISEHNRLYWYRQTLGQGPEFLTYFQNEAQLEKSRLLSDRFSAERPKGSFSTLEIQRTEQGDSAMYLCASSETSGSRYEQFFGPGTRLTVL.

The chain employs TRBV28 and TRBJ1-3, with D possibly being TRBD1 (5 bases). The CDR3 sequence is 14 residues long. CDR1 MDHEN and CDR2 SYDVKM come from the germline V gene. V was pared by 5 bases and J by 4 bases, with 12 bases between. The CDR3: CASSPPGDGNTIYF. The CDR3 nucleotides are TGTGCCAGCAGTCCTCCGGGGGACGGAAACACCATATATTTT.

This chain connects TRBV11-2 to TRBJ1-4; TRBD1 is a possible D gene (5 bases). CDR3 size: 13 residues. Trimming took 3 bases from V and 12 from J, leaving 14 bases between them. CDR1 and CDR2 from the germline V gene are SGHAT and FQNNGV. The DNA for the CDR3 is TGTGCCAGCAGCTTGGTGCCGGGGGAGGAACTGTTTTTT. This translates into CASSLVPGEELFF.

This clone was found once. The rearrangement links TRBV19 to TRBJ1-2, with D tentatively TRBD1 (5 bases). This CDR3 spans 15 amino acids. V gave up 5 bases and J gave up 3 bases, with 16 bases separating them. Germline V gene data show CDR1 as LNHDA and CDR2 as SQIVND (reference sequence). In DNA form, the CDR3 reads TGTGCCAGTAGTTTAAGGGGCGTACCGGACTATGGCTACACCTTC. It is translated as CASSLRGVPDYGYTF.

The chain carries TRBV6-1 and TRBJ1-2; D unclear. V gave up 0 bases and J gave up 7 bases, with 12 bases separating them. CDR3 length: 14 amino acids. Per germline, CDR1 MNHNS and CDR2 SASEGT. The CDR3 spells CASSEASSAGGYTF. In nucleotides, the CDR3 is TGTGCCAGCAGTGAAGCTAGCTCGGCCGGTGGCTACACCTTC.